This T cell receptor (beta chain) was sequenced during a study of cytomegalovirus exposure and HLA in healthy donors listed by TCRdb under 2017. Context from the whole study: According to an earlier analysis of a few hundred of the donors, about 180 million T cells yielded roughly 110 million unique TCR beta sequences and around 280 Gb of sequence data. Along with the roughly 700-subject first cohort, a separate validation cohort of over 90 different subjects was used. The T cell repertoires of around 730 subjects were profiled by immunosequencing and related to cytomegalovirus serostatus. The number of donors typed differed by locus, with roughly 620-630 for A, B, C, DRB1 and DQB1, more than 500 for DQA1, approximately 580 for DPA1, and 400 to 490 for DPB1. All discovery cohort repertoires had been generated using a single sequencing platform. Both class I and class II loci were covered by HLA typing, at four-digit resolution. An earlier analysis of several hundred of the donors applied high-throughput TCR beta sequencing to assess whether each TCR beta V gene segment acted as functional or pseudogenic. Because of strong linkage in the cohort, roughly five DR-DQ haplotypes were treated as single units for association and clustering. An early release covering some 640 HLA-typed donors comprised 250 to 350 gigabases of sequencing data and around 86 million unique TCR sequences. Donor age, sex, ethnicity and CMV serostatus were compiled alongside the repertoire data. In a later analysis, previously published TCR beta repertoires from several hundred donors were re-analyzed and high-resolution HLA genotyping was added so that TCR occurrence patterns could be studied. Among about 390 genotyped donors of the cohort, an average of around 240,000 unique TCR beta nucleotide sequences were sequenced per donor, around a sixth of them non-productive. High-throughput TCR immunosequencing, statistical association of individual TCRs with disease status, and machine learning were combined to predict cytomegalovirus infection status. Rather than drawing on any new phenotypic data, the later analysis identified candidate immune exposures from TCR beta sequences and the way those sequences occurred across donors. Of the 398 genotyped donors, roughly 80% fell in the genetic ancestry cluster associated with self-reported Caucasian donors. The aim of the study was to test whether cataloging public T cell receptors could identify signatures of past pathogen exposure. A later genetic analysis used genome-wide SNP genotypes for about 60% of the roughly 700 donors, treating that subset as a discovery cohort. Results and caveats for the whole study, not just this receptor: The presence/absence analyses assumed that sequencing depth was roughly uniform across donors, and that assumption may not be true. A later genetic analysis associated a missense DCLRE1C variant with V-gene and J-gene trimming of TCR beta chains, and an independent cohort replicated the association. Because HLA typing was unavailable for some donors at each locus, only the typed subset was used in association tests. Compared with the roughly 700-donor mean, donors in an Asian-associated ancestry cluster had fewer N-insertions in productive TCRs, according to a later genetic analysis. The classifier was reported to diagnose cytomegalovirus status with high specificity and sensitivity in both the original cohort and the validation cohort. The 87-base-pair reads could not distinguish some IMGT-functional V segments, including TRBV6-2 and TRBV6-3, so those segments were excluded. A cluster of highly shared sequence variants was judged likely to be a technical artifact of the sequencing pipeline. In vitro tests confirmed that three of the cytomegalovirus-associated TCR beta chains recognize cytomegalovirus antigens. A later analysis found that HLA-associated TCR beta chains were more clonally expanded and had lower generation probabilities than equally common non-associated chains. In a later analysis, most CMV-associated TCR beta chains were found to appear HLA-restricted, with HLA associations seemingly driven largely by CMV exposure. CMV serostatus was the only immune exposure information available for the cohort. Strong co-occurrence of HLA alleles, especially DR and DQ, made assigning TCR associations to individual alleles difficult. Broadly in line with IMGT annotations, most TCR beta V segments showed up in productive rearrangements about 90% or about 30% of the time in an earlier analysis of some 590 of the donors. Correlated functional status among segregating V segments might reflect linkage disequilibrium, but an unknown experimental factor could not be ruled out. This cohort had only TCR beta chains sequenced, and the lack of alpha or paired-chain data limited which features could be detected. In a later analysis, TCR association rates were found to vary across HLA loci, with the most associated TCRs seen for DRB1 alleles and the fewest for HLA-C alleles. In the study, 164 TCR beta chains were listed as associated with cytomegalovirus. Because counts were too low, approximately 15 rarely observed V segments, including chromosome 9 orphons, were excluded from the earlier analysis of 587 of the donors. According to a later analysis, parvovirus B19, influenza, CMV and Epstein-Barr virus appeared linked to several top co-occurrence clusters. It was suggested by the authors that the approach could potentially be generalized to other disease states and immunological phenotypes. A further reported finding was that TCR beta sequences accurately predicted the HLA-A and HLA-B alleles for most subjects in the first cohort. Most TCR sequences were observed very rarely across donors, whereas some public TCRs were present in many individuals. Specific HLA alleles were associated with 15,000 to 20,000 TCR beta sequences at a false discovery rate of 0.05 in a later analysis.

The cohort consisted of hundreds of healthy bone marrow donors. At the time of sampling, all cohort members were nominally healthy, though unrecorded immune exposures were likely present. The donor tested CMV seropositive and was one of the 289 seropositive cohort members. Every donor gave a peripheral blood sample, and the peripheral blood mononuclear cells from that sample were used for TCR beta sequencing. The Qiagen DNeasy Blood Extraction Kit was used to extract genomic DNA from the blood cell samples. The library was generated by the immunoSEQ multiplex PCR assay. For the multiplex PCR, a mixture combining 60 forward primers for TCR Vbeta segments and 13 reverse primers for TCR Jbeta segments was used. A multiplex PCR assay on genomic DNA amplified the CDR3 region of rearranged TCR beta genes. The Illumina HiSeq System was used to sequence the amplified TCR beta libraries as 87-base-pair reads. The published analysis was carried out like this. Across the 700 or so repertoires, a later analysis counted roughly 84 million unique TCR beta chains, around 11 million of which were shared by at least two donors. To remove PCR and sequencing errors, raw reads were error-corrected and collapsed into unique sequences using a nearest-neighbor algorithm that merged closely related sequences. To assign V, D and J gene segments, CDR3 sequences were aligned to IMGT reference sequences. Each retained sequence needed at least a six-nucleotide match to both a V gene segment and a J gene segment. A rearrangement counted as productive if the CDR3 had no stop codons and remained in frame with V and J, and every other rearrangement counted as non-productive. CDR3 was defined according to IMGT convention as the region running from the second conserved V-encoded cysteine to the conserved J-encoded phenylalanine. In an earlier analysis of just under 600 of the donors, sequences lacking an unambiguous match to a single V gene segment were excluded. In an earlier analysis of around 590 of the donors, a V segment was called functional when productive rearrangements were above 56.7%, and segregating when the standard deviation between donors exceeded 5%. A statistical classification framework was developed to diagnose cytomegalovirus status using the catalog of TCR beta chain sequences. In a later analysis, TCR nucleotide sequences were compared against IMGT/GENE-DB human TR gene sequences so that V and J genes could be assigned. Using the TCRdist pipeline, a later analysis assigned CDR3 sequences along with most-parsimonious VDJ recombination scenarios. In a later analysis, every TCR beta chain was defined by the combination of its CDR3 amino acid sequence and its V-gene family, and reads without a unique V-gene family were dropped. As a way to deal with suspected cross-contamination and a sequencing artifact, a later analysis dropped hundreds of nucleotide sequences that were highly shared and had low generation probability. In a later analysis, a clonal expansion index for each public chain was calculated from normalized within-repertoire ranks of inferred template counts. In a later analysis, generation probabilities were computed with a VDJ recombination model fitted to out-of-frame rearrangements, and the resulting probabilities were checked against IGoR. In a later analysis, hypergeometric tests were used to score TCR-TCR, TCR-HLA and TCR-CMV co-occurrence, with a repertoire-size bias correction applied to TCR pairs. False discovery rates were estimated in a later analysis by permuting HLA or CMV assignments 20 times. In a later analysis, co-occurring TCRs were grouped with DBSCAN, and TCRdist sequence similarity was added when clustering was performed within HLA-allele-positive subsets. Repertoires with fewer than 30,000 or more than 120,000 public chains, plus five repertoires with anomalous nucleotide sharing, were excluded from co-occurrence clustering. TCRdb obtained this table from immuneACCESS and retained in-frame rearrangements with V and J assigned. These tables miss some clones; where compared with another copy, unresolved V genes account for less than half of the shortfall, and the remainder is unexplained. The V and J calls and clone size are taken from that table; D and trimming were inferred from the DNA. Here the sample has about 190,000 clones; approximately 70% occur a single time. Approximately 3.1% of the sample goes to the ten largest clones.

CDR1 and CDR2 (SGHNT, YYREEE) derive from the germline V gene (reference sequence). Trimming costs V 1 base and J 6 bases, and their ends lie 17 bases apart. Taken from cysteine to phenylalanine, the CDR3 has 15 residues. Left in the record is the CDR3 DNA by itself, 45 bases read in frame from the first base. Regarding this clone: No cognate antigen has been identified for it. Base qualities were left out, and no much larger clone turns up one base away.

Sequenced material: PBMCs. The TCR sequence derives from a woman in her twenties or thirties in good health and CMV-seropositive. Here the chain combines TRBV5-4 and TRBJ2-7, and perhaps TRBD2 as D gene, on 6 matching bases. This receptor carries the CDR3 CASSLKVTGGAEQYF. The base sequence is TGTGCCAGCAGCTTGAAGGTGACTGGAGGGGCCGAGCAGTACTTC.